This entry features one TCR beta chain sequence. Its antigen is not known. Germline V gene sequence: CDR1 SGHNT, CDR2 YENEEA. There are 14 residues in the CDR3. V lost 5 bases and J lost 4, with 12 bases in between. Profiling relied on immunoSEQ multiplex PCR, and the TCRdb table lists in-frame clones only, not all of them. The sample has roughly 97,000 clones; around 90% are singletons. The sample is drawn from a study of T cell responses to AZD1222 COVID-19 vaccine. At the level of the study: The analysis combined second doses at about 4 or about 12 weeks. Study-wide points: Unmutated regions of variants are reportedly targeted by nearly half of spike-specific TCRs. Without day 14 samples, only post-peak T cell repertoires were studied. Only 5 or 6 AZD1222 recipients were seropositive at baseline.

The origin of this receptor is an adult in good health. The sequencing here drew on peripheral blood, taken on day 0 of AZD1222 vaccination. V gene TRBV11-3 combines with J gene TRBJ1-3; the D is unclear. The CDR3 is CASSRSGEGNTIYF. In nucleotides, the CDR3 is TGTGCCAGCAGCCGAAGCGGGGAAGGAAACACCATATATTTT.